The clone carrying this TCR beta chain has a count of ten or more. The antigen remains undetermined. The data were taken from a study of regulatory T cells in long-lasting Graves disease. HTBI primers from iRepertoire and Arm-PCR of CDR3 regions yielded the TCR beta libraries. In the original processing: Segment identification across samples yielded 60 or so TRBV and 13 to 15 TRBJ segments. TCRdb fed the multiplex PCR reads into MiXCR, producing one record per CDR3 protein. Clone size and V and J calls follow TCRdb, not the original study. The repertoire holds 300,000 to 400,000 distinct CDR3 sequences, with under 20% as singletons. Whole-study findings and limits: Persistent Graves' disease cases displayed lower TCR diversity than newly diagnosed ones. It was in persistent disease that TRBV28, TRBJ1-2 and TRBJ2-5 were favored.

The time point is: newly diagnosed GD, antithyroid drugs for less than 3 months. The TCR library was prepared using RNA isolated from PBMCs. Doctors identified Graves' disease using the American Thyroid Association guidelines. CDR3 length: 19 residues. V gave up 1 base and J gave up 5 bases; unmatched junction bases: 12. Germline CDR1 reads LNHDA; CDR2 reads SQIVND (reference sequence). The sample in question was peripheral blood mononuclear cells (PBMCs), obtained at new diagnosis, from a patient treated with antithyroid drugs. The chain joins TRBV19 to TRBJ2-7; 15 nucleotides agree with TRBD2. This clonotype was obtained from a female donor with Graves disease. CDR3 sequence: CASSIVGLAGGLIRDEQYF. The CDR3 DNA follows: TGTGCCAGTAGTATAGTGGGACTAGCGGGAGGACTCATACGGGACGAGCAGTACTTC.